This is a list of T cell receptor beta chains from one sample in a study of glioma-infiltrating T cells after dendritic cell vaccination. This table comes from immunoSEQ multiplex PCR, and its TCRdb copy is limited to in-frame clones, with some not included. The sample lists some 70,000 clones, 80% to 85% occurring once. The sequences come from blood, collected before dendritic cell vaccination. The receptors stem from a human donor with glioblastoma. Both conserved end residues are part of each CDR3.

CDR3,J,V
CASSSLLQGGFYYGYTF,TRBJ1-2,TRBV7-9
CASSVTSSGASTDTQYF,TRBJ2-3,TRBV9
CASSYGQLTKNTEAFF,TRBJ1-1,TRBV6-5
CASSSFLAGGENNEQFF,TRBJ2-1,TRBV19
CASSLEGGGFGSPLHF,TRBJ1-6,TRBV7-2
CASILPRGPSYNEQFF,TRBJ2-1,TRBV2
CAWSVRSSSSYNEQFF,TRBJ2-1,TRBV30
CASSSRFGTNEKLFF,TRBJ1-4,TRBV9
CASSPAETQYF,TRBJ2-5,TRBV18
CASSLNEKLFF,TRBJ1-4,TRBV7-9
CASSYLGTDPYEQYF,NA,TRBV6-5
CASSSGTGRPGANVLTF,TRBJ2-6,TRBV5-4
CASSQSLNTGGYTF,TRBJ1-2,TRBV7-2
CASSPGGRHEKLFF,TRBJ1-4,TRBV5-1
CASSPGPPGVVAFF,TRBJ1-1,TRBV4-1
CAWSQQGVNQPQHF,TRBJ1-5,TRBV30
CASSYSGGFYEQYF,TRBJ2-7,TRBV6-5
CSARSGGGEKLFF,TRBJ1-4,TRBV29-1
CASSRDREGNQPQHF,TRBJ1-5,TRBV11-2
CASSLSTETQYF,TRBJ2-5,TRBV7-8